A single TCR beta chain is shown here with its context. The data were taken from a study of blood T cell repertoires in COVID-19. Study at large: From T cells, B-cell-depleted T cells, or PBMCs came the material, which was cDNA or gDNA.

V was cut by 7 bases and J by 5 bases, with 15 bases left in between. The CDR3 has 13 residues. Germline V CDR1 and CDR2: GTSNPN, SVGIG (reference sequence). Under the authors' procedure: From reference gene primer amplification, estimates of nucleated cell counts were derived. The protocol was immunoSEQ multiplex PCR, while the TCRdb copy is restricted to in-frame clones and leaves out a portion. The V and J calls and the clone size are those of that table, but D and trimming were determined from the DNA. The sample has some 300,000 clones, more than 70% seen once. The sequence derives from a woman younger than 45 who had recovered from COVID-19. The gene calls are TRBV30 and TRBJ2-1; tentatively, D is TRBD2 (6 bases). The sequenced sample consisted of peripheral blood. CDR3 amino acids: CASLRGADNEQFF. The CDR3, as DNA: TGTGCCTCCCTACGCGGGGCCGACAATGAGCAGTTCTTC. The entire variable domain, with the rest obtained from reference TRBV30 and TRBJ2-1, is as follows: SQTIHQWPATLVQPVGSPLSLECTVEGTSNPNLYWYRQAAGRGLQLLFYSVGIGQISSEVPQNLSASRPQDRQFILSSKKLLLSDSGFYLCASLRGADNEQFFGPGTRLTVL.